This T cell receptor (beta chain) was recovered during a study of OX40 agonist ivuxolimab in advanced cancers. The trim removed 3 bases at V and 4 bases at J, leaving 11 bases unmatched. Germline lookup yields CDR1 SGHVS and CDR2 FNYEAQ. This CDR3 contains 18 residues. This clone has just one count. Profiled with immunoSEQ multiplex PCR; TCRdb holds only in-frame clones, not every one. In the table there are approximately 62,000 clones, around 93% of which are singletons. The origin of this receptor is an adult with an advanced solid tumor such as melanoma, head and neck, liver or kidney cancer. This chain uses TRBV7-6 with TRBJ2-2; 10 positions match TRBD2. Sequencing was performed on CD4+ or CD8+ T cells sorted from blood, taken in a trial of the OX40 agonist ivuxolimab. CDR3 in DNA: TGTGCCAGCAGCTTGGGCCTAGCGGGGGCCCCATTCACCGGGGAGCTGTTTTTT. It is translated as CASSLGLAGAPFTGELFF.